The clone carrying this TCR beta chain showed up many times. The data derive from a study of identical twins. Germline CDR1 reads SQVTM; CDR2 reads ANQGSEA. With 1 base removed from V and 5 bases from J, the gap between germline ends came to 11 bases. CDR3 length: 13 amino acids. In TCRdb, the 5' RACE reads were re-called with MiXCR into one record per CDR3 protein. The sample yields some 560,000 distinct CDR3 sequences, 9% to 10% seen once. The sample was also reused in another study, on yellow fever vaccine responses in identical twins.

The receptor was isolated from a woman between 18 and 30 years old in good health. The sample was PBMCs. This chain connects TRBV29-1 to TRBJ2-5; D is tentatively TRBD1 or TRBD2 (5 bases each). The CDR3 spells CSVEAGPRETQYF. CDR3 DNA sequence: TGCAGCGTTGAAGCGGGGCCCCGGGAGACCCAGTACTTC.